The source of this TCR beta chain is a study of long-term antiretroviral therapy in people with HIV. The germline CDR1 and CDR2 sequences are MDHEN and SYDVKM. V was shortened by 3 bases and J by 0 bases, with 6 bases between the two germline ends. This CDR3 spans 15 amino acids. This was the immunoSEQ v3.0 assay at survey level. Generated by immunoSEQ multiplex PCR, the TCRdb table keeps only in-frame clones and is missing some. The sample holds tens of thousands of clones, 65% to 80% seen once. A remark on this clone: The antigen is not known.

Points from the study as a whole: With ART, diversity went up but was still lower than in transplant donor controls. Dating from about 2004 to 2017, the blood was possibly obtained under older ART regimens.

V and J are TRBV28 and TRBJ1-6, with no clear D. This receptor was taken from a woman in her thirties or forties with HIV. The sequences come from unsorted PBMCs, collected 0.5 years after starting antiretroviral therapy. The CDR3 DNA sequence: TGTGCCAGCAGTTTCTTCAGCTCCTATAATTCACCCCTCCACTTT. Translating gives CASSFFSSYNSPLHF.